This TCR beta chain was recovered during a study of Ad26.COV2.S vaccination and SARS-CoV-2 variants. Treatment: some 19 received Ad26.COV2.S at low or high dose, single or two shots; about 5 received placebo; per-sample allocation not given. It was on day 63 after the first vaccine or placebo injection that samples were taken. The CDR3 consists of 19 residues. Measured with immunoSEQ multiplex PCR; TCRdb has only the in-frame clones, and not every one. The repertoire holds more than 300,000 clones, about 89% seen once, with around 4.5% in the top ten. Sequenced here: peripheral blood, sampled in a trial of Ad26.COV2.S vaccine versus placebo. This clonotype was obtained from a person between 18 and 65 years old who received the Ad26.COV2.S COVID-19 vaccine or a placebo. This chain links TRBV21-1 with TRBJ1-5; the D call in the table, TRBD1, was not verified against the DNA. TRBV21-1 is a documented pseudogene. CDR3 sequence (DNA): TGTGCCAGCAGCAAAGGGGGAAACAGGGGGCCCCTTAGCAATCAGCCCCAGCATTTT. Translation gives CASSKGGNRGPLSNQPQHF.